These 3 T cell receptor beta chains came from one sample sequenced in a study of cytomegalovirus exposure and HLA in healthy donors. Primers for the PCR totalled 60 Vbeta and 13 Jbeta. Here immunoSEQ multiplex PCR was the method, and the copy in TCRdb shows in-frame clones only, minus some. Of fewer than 200,000 clones in the sample, 81% were seen once. Sequenced material: PBMCs. The source is a man between 40 and 49 years old in good health and CMV-seropositive.

The rearrangement uses TRBV10-3 and TRBJ2-7; TRBD1 is a possible D gene (6 bases). V was trimmed by 0 bases and J by 3 bases, leaving 9 bases between them. CDR1 is ENHRY, CDR2 SYGVKD, per germline. The CDR3 totals 14 residues. CDR3 protein: CAISESQGYYEQYF. In DNA form, the CDR3 reads TGTGCCATCAGTGAGTCCCAGGGGTACTACGAGCAGTACTTC.

The V and J genes are TRBV5-4 and TRBJ2-2; 10 bases line up with TRBD2. The CDR3 is 14 amino acids. J was trimmed by 5 bases and V by 8 bases; bases with no gene match: 6. The germline CDR1 and CDR2 sequences are SGHNT and YYREEE (reference sequence). In nucleotides, the CDR3 is TGTGCCAGTTCAGCGGGGGGGCAGACCGGGGAGCTGTTTTTT. Protein product: CASSAGGQTGELFF. The variable domain in full, completed from reference TRBV5-4 and TRBJ2-2, reads ETGVTQSPTHLIKTRGQQVTLRCSSQSGHNTVSWYQQALGQGPQFIFQYYREEENGRGNFPPRFSGLQFPNYSSELNVNALELDDSALYLCASSAGGQTGELFFGEGSRLTVL.

The J gene is TRBJ1-3, the V gene TRBV7-2; a weak D match, TRBD1 (6 bases). The CDR3 covers 15 residues. V gave up 1 base and J gave up 4 bases, with 11 bases separating them. Germline loops: CDR1 SGHTA, CDR2 FQGNSA. The CDR3 spells CASSLGGGSGNTIYF. CDR3 sequence (DNA): TGTGCCAGCAGCTTAGGAGGGGGAAGCGGAAACACCATATATTTT.